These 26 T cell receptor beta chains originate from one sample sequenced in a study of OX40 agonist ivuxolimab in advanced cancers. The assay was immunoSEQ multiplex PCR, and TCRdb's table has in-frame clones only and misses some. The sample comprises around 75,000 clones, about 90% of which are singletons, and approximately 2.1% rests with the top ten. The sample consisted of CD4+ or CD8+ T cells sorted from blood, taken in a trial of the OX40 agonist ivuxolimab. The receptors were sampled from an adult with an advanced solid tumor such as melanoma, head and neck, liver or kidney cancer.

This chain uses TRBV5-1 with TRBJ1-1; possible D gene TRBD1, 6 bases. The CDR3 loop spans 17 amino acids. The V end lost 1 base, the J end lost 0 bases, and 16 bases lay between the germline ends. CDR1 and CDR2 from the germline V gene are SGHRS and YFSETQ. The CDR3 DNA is TGCGCCAGCAGCTTGTTTCAGGGGCGCGGAGTGAACACTGAAGCTTTCTTT. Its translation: CASSLFQGRGVNTEAFF.

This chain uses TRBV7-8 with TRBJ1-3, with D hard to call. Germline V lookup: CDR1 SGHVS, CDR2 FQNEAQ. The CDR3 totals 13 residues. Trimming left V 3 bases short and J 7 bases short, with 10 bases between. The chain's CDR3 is CASSFGGFNTIYF. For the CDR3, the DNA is TGTGCCAGCAGCTTTGGTGGGTTCAACACCATATATTTT. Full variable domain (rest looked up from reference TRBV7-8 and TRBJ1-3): GAGVSQSPRYKVAKRGQDVALRCDPISGHVSLFWYQQALGQGPEFLTYFQNEAQLDKSGLPSDRFFAERPEGSVSTLKIQRTQQEDSAVYLCASSFGGFNTIYFGEGSWLTVV.

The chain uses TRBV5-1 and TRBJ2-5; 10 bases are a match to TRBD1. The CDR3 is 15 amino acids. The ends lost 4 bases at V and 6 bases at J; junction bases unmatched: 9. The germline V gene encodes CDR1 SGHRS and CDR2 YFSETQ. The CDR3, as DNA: TGCGCCAGCAGCCCCCGGGACAGGGGATGGCAGACCCAGTACTTC. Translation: CASSPRDRGWQTQYF.

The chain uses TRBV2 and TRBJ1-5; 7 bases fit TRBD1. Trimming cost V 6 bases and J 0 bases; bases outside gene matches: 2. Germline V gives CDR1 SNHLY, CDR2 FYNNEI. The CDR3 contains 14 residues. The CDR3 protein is CASRTGNSNQPQHF. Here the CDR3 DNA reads TGTGCCAGCAGGACAGGGAATAGCAATCAGCCCCAGCATTTT.

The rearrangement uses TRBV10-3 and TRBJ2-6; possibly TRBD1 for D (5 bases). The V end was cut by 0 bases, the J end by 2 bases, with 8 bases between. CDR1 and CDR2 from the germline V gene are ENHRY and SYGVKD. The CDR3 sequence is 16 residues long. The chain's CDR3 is CAISESQDPGANVLTF. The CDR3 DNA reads TGTGCCATCAGTGAGTCACAGGACCCTGGGGCCAACGTCCTGACTTTC.

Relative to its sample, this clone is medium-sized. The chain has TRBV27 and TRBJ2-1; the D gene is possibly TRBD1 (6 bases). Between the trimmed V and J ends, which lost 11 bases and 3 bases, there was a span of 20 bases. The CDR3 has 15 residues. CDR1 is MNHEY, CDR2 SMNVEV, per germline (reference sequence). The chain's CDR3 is CASRRTVLLYNEQFF. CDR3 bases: TGTGCCTCTAGGAGGACAGTCTTACTCTACAATGAGCAGTTCTTC.

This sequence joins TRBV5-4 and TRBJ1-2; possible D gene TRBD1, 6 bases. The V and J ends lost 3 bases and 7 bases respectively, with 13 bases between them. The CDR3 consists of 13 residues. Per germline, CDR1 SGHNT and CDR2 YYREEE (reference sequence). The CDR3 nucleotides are TGTGCCAGCAGCTCGGAGGGGGGATTTGGCTACACCTTC. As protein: CASSSEGGFGYTF.

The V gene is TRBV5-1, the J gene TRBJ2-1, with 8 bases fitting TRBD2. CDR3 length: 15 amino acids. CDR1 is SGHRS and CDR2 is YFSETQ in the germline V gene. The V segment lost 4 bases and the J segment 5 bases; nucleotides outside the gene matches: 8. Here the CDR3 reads CASSPIERGNNEQFF. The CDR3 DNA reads TGCGCCAGCAGCCCAATAGAGCGGGGGAACAATGAGCAGTTCTTC.

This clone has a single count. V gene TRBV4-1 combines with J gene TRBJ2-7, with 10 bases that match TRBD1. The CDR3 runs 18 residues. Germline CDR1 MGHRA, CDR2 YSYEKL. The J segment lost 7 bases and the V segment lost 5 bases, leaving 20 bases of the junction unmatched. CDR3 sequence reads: CASSSFRDRGPSGEEQYF. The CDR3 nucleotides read TGCGCCAGCAGCTCGTTCCGGGACAGGGGACCCTCAGGAGAGGAGCAGTACTTC.

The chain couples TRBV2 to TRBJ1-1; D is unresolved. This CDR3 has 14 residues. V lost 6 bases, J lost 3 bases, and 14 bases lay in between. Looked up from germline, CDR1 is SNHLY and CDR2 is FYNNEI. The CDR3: CASSLGAGDTEAFF. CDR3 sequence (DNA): TGTGCCAGCAGCCTAGGAGCCGGGGACACTGAAGCTTTCTTT.

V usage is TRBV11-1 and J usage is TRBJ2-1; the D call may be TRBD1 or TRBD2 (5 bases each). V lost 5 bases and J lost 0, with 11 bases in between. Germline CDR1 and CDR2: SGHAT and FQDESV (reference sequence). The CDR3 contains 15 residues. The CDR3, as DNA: TGTGCCAGCAGCCCCACGAGGGGCTCCTACAATGAGCAGTTCTTC. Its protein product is CASSPTRGSYNEQFF.

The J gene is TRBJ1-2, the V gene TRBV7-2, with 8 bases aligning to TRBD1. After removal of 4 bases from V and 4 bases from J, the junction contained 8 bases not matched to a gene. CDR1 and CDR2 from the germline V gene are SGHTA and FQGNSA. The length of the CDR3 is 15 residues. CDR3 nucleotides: TGTGCCAGCAGCTCTCATGCAGGGGGCGGCTATGGCTACACCTTC. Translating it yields CASSSHAGGGYGYTF.

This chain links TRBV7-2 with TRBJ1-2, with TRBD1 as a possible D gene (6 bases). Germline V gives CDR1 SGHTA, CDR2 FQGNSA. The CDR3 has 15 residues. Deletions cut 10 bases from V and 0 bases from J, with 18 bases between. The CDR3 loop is CATEAGASANYGYTF. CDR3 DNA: TGTGCCACCGAGGCAGGGGCTTCAGCTAACTATGGCTACACCTTC. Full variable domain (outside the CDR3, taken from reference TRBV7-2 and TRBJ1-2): GAGVSQSPSNKVTEKGKDVELRCDPISGHTALYWYRQSLGQGLEFLIYFQGNSAPDKSGLPSDRFSAERTGGSVSTLTIQRTQQEDSAVYLCATEAGASANYGYTFGSGTRLTVV.

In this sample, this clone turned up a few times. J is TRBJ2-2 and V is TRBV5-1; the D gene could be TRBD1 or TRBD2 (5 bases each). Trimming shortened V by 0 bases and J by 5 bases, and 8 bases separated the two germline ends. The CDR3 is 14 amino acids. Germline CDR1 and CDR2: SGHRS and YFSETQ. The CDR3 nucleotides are TGCGCCAGCAGCTTGGATGAGGGGACCGGGGAGCTGTTTTTT. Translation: CASSLDEGTGELFF.

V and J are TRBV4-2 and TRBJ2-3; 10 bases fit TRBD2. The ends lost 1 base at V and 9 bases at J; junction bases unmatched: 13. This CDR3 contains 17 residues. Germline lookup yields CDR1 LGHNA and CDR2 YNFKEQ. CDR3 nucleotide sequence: TGTGCCAGCAGCCAAGGGCGGACTAGCGGAGCCCCTCCAACGCAGTATTTT. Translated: CASSQGRTSGAPPTQYF.

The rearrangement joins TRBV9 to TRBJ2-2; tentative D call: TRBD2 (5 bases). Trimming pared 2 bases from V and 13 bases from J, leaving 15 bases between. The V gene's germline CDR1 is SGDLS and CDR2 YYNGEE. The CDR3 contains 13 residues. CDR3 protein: CASSVRDATVLFF. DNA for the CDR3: TGTGCCAGCAGCGTTCGGGATGCCACGGTGCTGTTTTTT.

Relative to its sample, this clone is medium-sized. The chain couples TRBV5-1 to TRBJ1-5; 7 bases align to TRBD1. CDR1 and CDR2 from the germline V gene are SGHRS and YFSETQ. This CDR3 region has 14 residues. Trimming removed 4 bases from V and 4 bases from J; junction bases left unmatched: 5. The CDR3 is CASSTGQLNQPQHF. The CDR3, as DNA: TGCGCCAGCAGCACGGGACAGTTAAATCAGCCCCAGCATTTT.

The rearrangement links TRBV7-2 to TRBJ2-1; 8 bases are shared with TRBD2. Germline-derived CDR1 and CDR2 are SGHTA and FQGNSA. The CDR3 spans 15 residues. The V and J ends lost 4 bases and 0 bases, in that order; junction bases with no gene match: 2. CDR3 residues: CASSSRGGSYNEQFF. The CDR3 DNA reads TGTGCCAGCAGCTCCCGGGGGGGCTCCTACAATGAGCAGTTCTTC.

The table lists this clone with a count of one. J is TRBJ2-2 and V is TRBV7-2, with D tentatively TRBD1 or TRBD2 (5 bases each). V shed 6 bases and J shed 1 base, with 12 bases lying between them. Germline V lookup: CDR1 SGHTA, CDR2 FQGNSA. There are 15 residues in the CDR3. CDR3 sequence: CASRPDSGNTGELFF. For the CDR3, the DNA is TGTGCCAGCAGACCCGACAGCGGGAACACCGGGGAGCTGTTTTTT.

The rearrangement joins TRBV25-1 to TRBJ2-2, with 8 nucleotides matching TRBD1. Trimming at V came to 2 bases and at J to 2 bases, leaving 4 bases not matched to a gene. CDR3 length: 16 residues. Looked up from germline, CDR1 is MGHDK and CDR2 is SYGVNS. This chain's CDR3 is CASSEVGQGNTGELFF. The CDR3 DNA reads TGTGCCAGCAGTGAAGTAGGACAGGGAAACACCGGGGAGCTGTTTTTT.

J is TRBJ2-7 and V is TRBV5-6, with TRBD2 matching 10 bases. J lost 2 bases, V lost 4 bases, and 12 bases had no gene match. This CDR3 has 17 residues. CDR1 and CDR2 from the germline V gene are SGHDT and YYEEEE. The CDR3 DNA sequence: TGTGCCAGCAGCCTGGATGTACGAGCGGGAGGGCCCTACGAGCAGTACTTC. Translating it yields CASSLDVRAGGPYEQYF.

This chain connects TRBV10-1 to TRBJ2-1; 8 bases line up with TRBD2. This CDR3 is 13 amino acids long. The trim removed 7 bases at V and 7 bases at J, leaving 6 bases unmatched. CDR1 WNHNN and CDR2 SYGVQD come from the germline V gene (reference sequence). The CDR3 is CASTAGGDNEQFF. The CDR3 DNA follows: TGCGCCAGCACCGCGGGAGGTGATAATGAGCAGTTCTTC.

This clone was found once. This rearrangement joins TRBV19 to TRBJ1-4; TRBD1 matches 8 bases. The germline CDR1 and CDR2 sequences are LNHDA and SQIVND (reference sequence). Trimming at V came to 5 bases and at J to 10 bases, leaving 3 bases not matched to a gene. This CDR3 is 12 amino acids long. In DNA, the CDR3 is TGTGCCAGTAGTCTACAGGGGGGAAAACTGTTTTTT. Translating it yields CASSLQGGKLFF.

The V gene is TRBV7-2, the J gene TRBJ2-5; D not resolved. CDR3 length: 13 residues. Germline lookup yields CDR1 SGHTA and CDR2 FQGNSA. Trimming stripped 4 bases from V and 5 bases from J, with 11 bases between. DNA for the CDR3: TGTGCCAGCAGCTACCCAACCCGGGAGACCCAGTACTTC. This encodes CASSYPTRETQYF.

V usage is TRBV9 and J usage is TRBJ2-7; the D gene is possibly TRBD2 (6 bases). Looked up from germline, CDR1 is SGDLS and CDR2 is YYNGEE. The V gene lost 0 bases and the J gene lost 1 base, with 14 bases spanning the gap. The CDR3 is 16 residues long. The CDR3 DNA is TGTGCCAGCAGCGTAGGGGCGGGACTGGGATCCTACGAGCAGTACTTC. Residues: CASSVGAGLGSYEQYF. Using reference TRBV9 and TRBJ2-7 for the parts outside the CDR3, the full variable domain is DSGVTQTPKHLITATGQRVTLRCSPRSGDLSVYWYQQSLDQGLQFLIQYYNGEERAKGNILERFSAQQFPDLHSELNLSSLELGDSALYFCASSVGAGLGSYEQYFGPGTRLTVT.

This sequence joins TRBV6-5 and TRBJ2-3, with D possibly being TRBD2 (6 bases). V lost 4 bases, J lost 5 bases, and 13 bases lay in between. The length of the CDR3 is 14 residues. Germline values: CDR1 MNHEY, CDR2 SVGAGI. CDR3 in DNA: TGTGCCAGCAGTTCGGGCGGGATCGTAGATACGCAGTATTTT. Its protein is CASSSGGIVDTQYF.